What follows are 17 T cell receptor beta chains derived from one specimen sequenced in a study of T cell repertoires in cytomegalovirus infection. TCRdb reprocessed the reads with MiXCR, giving one entry per CDR3 protein. This sample has roughly 990,000 distinct CDR3 sequences, with approximately 31% found just once. For these TCRs, the target antigens are not known. Source: cultured CD8+ T cells from PBMCs, taken from culture after CMV antigen stimulation. The receptors come from a human donor in good health (CMV status not recorded). Some clones in this sample may be carry-over from other donors' samples.

This clonotype was detected only a few times. The chain combines TRBV6-2 or TRBV6-3 with TRBJ1-1; the match to TRBD1 covers 8 bases. With V trimmed by 1 base and J by 1 base, 2 bases remained unmatched. The CDR3 covers 15 residues. Germline V gene lookup returns CDR1 MNHEY and CDR2 SVGEGT. This CDR3 reads CASSYWGQANTEAFF. The DNA for the CDR3 is TGTGCCAGCAGTTACTGGGGACAGGCGAACACTGAAGCTTTCTTT.

The CDR3, as DNA: TGTGCCAGCAGCCCAGGGTTTTCAGGGCATGGCTACACCTTC. Translated: CASSPGFSGHGYTF. The V and J genes are TRBV14 and TRBJ1-2, with D tentatively TRBD1 (5 bases). The CDR3 has 14 residues. Looked up from germline, CDR1 is SGHDN and CDR2 is FVKESK. Trimming took off 4 bases at V and 6 bases at J, with 15 bases between the two ends.

This rearrangement joins TRBV20-1 to TRBJ2-5, with 8 nucleotides matching TRBD2. Looked up from germline, CDR1 is DFQATT and CDR2 is SNEGSKA (reference sequence). After removal of 0 bases from V and 10 bases from J, the junction contained 10 bases not matched to a gene. The CDR3 sequence is 14 residues long. DNA of the CDR3: TGCAGTGCTAGAGAAGGGCGGGGGGTAATCAACCAGTACTTC. Translation gives CSAREGRGVINQYF.

This clonotype was picked up a small number of times. The gene calls are TRBV10-1 and TRBJ2-2; no clear D gene. The CDR3 spans 14 residues. CDR1 and CDR2 from the germline V gene are WNHNN and SYGVQD (reference sequence). V dropped 5 bases and J dropped 0 bases, with 7 bases sitting between them. In DNA, the CDR3 is TGCGCCAGCAGTAAGCTAGCGAACACCGGGGAGCTGTTTTTT. It specifies CASSKLANTGELFF.

This clonotype appeared once. As DNA, the CDR3 is TGTGCCAGCAGCCAAGATATGAATACGCAGTATTTT. Protein sequence: CASSQDMNTQYF. This chain connects TRBV14 to TRBJ2-3; D ambiguous. Trimming took 0 bases from V and 7 from J, leaving 5 bases between them. Germline V lookup: CDR1 SGHDN, CDR2 FVKESK. The length of the CDR3 is 12 residues.

The sample holds a few counts of this clonotype. The chain couples TRBV27 to TRBJ2-3; 7 nucleotides line up with TRBD1. CDR1 is MNHEY, CDR2 SMNVEV, per germline (reference sequence). Trimming removed 3 bases from V and 4 bases from J; junction bases left unmatched: 10. CDR3 length: 16 residues. The CDR3 DNA follows: TGTGCCAGCAGTTTGTCGGGGACAGCTTTTTCAGATACGCAGTATTTT. Protein sequence: CASSLSGTAFSDTQYF.

The chain's CDR3 is CASLYGEQYF. CDR3 in DNA: TGTGCCAGCCTTTACGGCGAGCAGTACTTC. The chain carries TRBV2 and TRBJ2-7; D is ambiguous. Germline V gene data show CDR1 as SNHLY and CDR2 as FYNNEI. The CDR3 totals 10 residues. The ends were cut back, 8 bases at V and 6 bases at J, with 8 bases in the middle. The entire variable domain, with the rest obtained from reference TRBV2 and TRBJ2-7, is as follows: EPEVTQTPSHQVTQMGQEVILRCVPISNHLYFYWYRQILGQKVEFLVSFYNNEISEKSEIFDDQFSVERPDGSNFTLKIRSTKLEDSAMYFCASLYGEQYFGPGTRLTVT.

This clonotype was counted many times. The V and J genes are TRBV25-1 and TRBJ1-1; possibly TRBD1 for D (6 bases). The CDR3 length is 13 residues. Trimming shortened V by 6 bases and J by 1 base, and 9 bases separated the two germline ends. Germline CDR1 is MGHDK and CDR2 is SYGVNS. Here the CDR3 reads CASRGGRNTEAFF. The CDR3 nucleotides are TGTGCCAGCAGAGGGGGGAGGAACACTGAAGCTTTCTTT.

Ten or more counts support this clonotype. The chain carries TRBV7-2 and TRBJ2-7; D may correspond to TRBD1 or TRBD2 (6 bases each). Germline lookup yields CDR1 SGHTA and CDR2 FQGNSA. Between the trimmed V and J ends, which lost 1 base and 3 bases, there was a span of 16 bases. The CDR3 extends over 16 amino acids. CDR3: CASSLVGGLDYYEQYF. The CDR3, as DNA: TGTGCCAGCAGCTTAGTAGGGGGACTGGATTACTACGAGCAGTACTTC.

The chain recombines TRBV10-3 with TRBJ1-2; D not certain. Germline V gives CDR1 ENHRY, CDR2 SYGVKD. CDR3 length: 13 residues. Between the trimmed V and J ends, which lost 0 bases and 4 bases, there was a span of 6 bases. DNA of the CDR3: TGTGCCATCAGTGAGTCCCAAAGCTATGGCTACACCTTC. As protein: CAISESQSYGYTF.

This clonotype appeared a single time. This sequence joins TRBV7-6 and TRBJ2-3, with D perhaps TRBD1 (6 bases). Germline CDR1 and CDR2: SGHVS and FNYEAQ. CDR3 size: 17 residues. The CDR3 nucleotides are TGTGTCAGTAGCCCGACAGGAAGCCTTATAGGGACAGATACGCAGTATTTT. This translates into CVSSPTGSLIGTDTQYF.

This clonotype was counted only a few times. The chain carries TRBV27 and TRBJ2-5; 8 positions agree with TRBD1. The CDR3 consists of 15 residues. V shed 3 bases and J 4 bases; nucleotides not matched to a gene: 7. Germline-derived CDR1 and CDR2 are MNHEY and SMNVEV (reference sequence). The CDR3 DNA is TGTGCCAGCAGTTTTTATGGACAGGGAACAGAGACCCAGTACTTC. Its translation is CASSFYGQGTETQYF.

The chain recombines TRBV6-5 with TRBJ1-3, with TRBD1 matching over 7 bases. CDR1 is MNHEY, CDR2 SVGAGI, per germline. The length of the CDR3 is 15 residues. V lost 4 bases and J lost 3; bases outside the gene matches: 6. Here the CDR3 DNA reads TGTGCCAGCAGTTTAACAGGGGATCTTGGAAACACCATATATTTT. It yields the protein CASSLTGDLGNTIYF.

The rearrangement links TRBV13 to TRBJ2-6; 7 bases line up with TRBD1. The CDR3 totals 16 residues. Looked up from germline, CDR1 is PRHDT and CDR2 is FYEKMQ (reference sequence). Trimming removed 5 bases from V and 0 bases from J; junction bases left unmatched: 4. The CDR3 sequence: CASSPTGSSGANVLTF. CDR3 nucleotide sequence: TGTGCCAGCAGCCCGACAGGGAGCTCTGGGGCCAACGTCCTGACTTTC.

This clonotype has only one observation. This rearrangement joins TRBV25-1 to TRBJ2-7, with a tentative D call TRBD2 (7 bases). Germline V CDR1 and CDR2: MGHDK, SYGVNS. The CDR3 spans 17 residues. V was shortened by 5 bases and J by 3 bases, with 23 bases between the two germline ends. CDR3 in DNA: TGTGCCAGCAGTCTTTTCCGAGGGGGGGGACTCCACTACGAGCAGTACGTC. Translated: CASSLFRGGGLHYEQYV.

Worth noting for this clonotype: One end of the junction is discordant with germline, which a read error may explain. The chain joins TRBV10-3 to TRBJ2-2, with 8 bases aligning to TRBD1. The CDR3 covers 17 residues. Germline V lookup: CDR1 ENHRY, CDR2 SYGVKD. The CDR3 region has the DNA TGTGCCATCAGGAGACAGGGGACCCGAGCGAACACCGGGAAGCTGTTTTTT. It specifies CAIRRQGTRANTGKLFF.

Many counts were recorded for this clonotype. V usage is TRBV7-9 and J usage is TRBJ1-2; maybe TRBD1 (5 bases). V was clipped by 4 bases and J by 8 bases, with 11 bases between them. The CDR3 sequence is 12 residues long. Germline assignment: CDR1 SEHNR and CDR2 FQNEAQ (reference sequence). The CDR3 DNA reads TGTGCCAGCAGCTCCGGGACTGGCGGCTACACCTTC. Its protein product is CASSSGTGGYTF.